This T cell receptor (beta chain) was identified in a study of blood T cell repertoires in COVID-19. Produced via immunoSEQ multiplex PCR; TCRdb's table is partial and in-frame only. The top ten hold over 8.5% of the sample, which has around 320,000 clones, roughly 86% seen once. This CDR3 has 15 residues. Trimming took off 4 bases at V and 2 bases at J, with 15 bases between the two ends. Enrollment of patients from Seattle took place during active infection, with longitudinal follow-up. Sequenced input: peripheral blood. This chain joins TRBV5-3 and TRBJ2-5, with D maybe TRBD1 (6 bases). TRBV5-3 is sorted into the ORF group, with uncertain function. This sequence originates from a woman aged 30 to 39 with COVID-19, enrolled during active disease. The CDR3 sequence is CARSHRDTEQETQYF. DNA of the CDR3: TGTGCCAGAAGCCACCGGGACACAGAACAAGAGACCCAGTACTTC.